This record covers a single T cell receptor (beta chain). As processed by the authors: Cell counts per sample came from amplifying reference gene primers. Only in-frame clones appear in the TCRdb table, and some are missing; sequencing was by immunoSEQ multiplex PCR. V, J and clone size are those of that table, while D and trimming were read from the DNA. The table records 250,000 or so clones, roughly four fifths of them present only once. The data belong to a study of blood T cell repertoires in COVID-19. Overall study: Donors in the United States, Italy and Spain gave samples during acute or convalescent COVID-19. T cells, B-cell-depleted T cells, or PBMCs supplied cDNA or gDNA.

The CDR3 sequence is 14 residues long. The germline V gene has CDR1 MNHEY and CDR2 SVGAGI. V lost 2 bases and J lost 8; bases outside the gene matches: 8. V and J are TRBV6-5 and TRBJ1-2, with 7 bases matching TRBD1. Sequencing input: peripheral blood. This clonotype was sampled from a woman aged 80 or older with acute or convalescent COVID-19. The CDR3 sequence is CASSYNPRGEGYTF. As DNA, the CDR3 is TGTGCCAGCAGTTACAACCCCAGGGGGGAGGGCTACACCTTC.